This T cell receptor (beta chain) emerged from a study of early T cells in non-severe SARS-CoV-2 infection. Study context: With bulk RNA from unsorted whole blood as input, sequencing yielded unpaired chains.

Individual cDNA molecules carried attached unique molecular identifiers. TCRdb used MiXCR to reprocess the 5' RACE reads, holding one entry per CDR3 protein. The repertoire has more than 20,000 distinct CDR3 sequences, 4% to 5% of them found once; the top ten carry 4% to 5%. Study-level findings and limits: VDJdb matching, biased toward anti-spike CD8 responses, missed private and CD4 specificities.

This clonotype has at least ten counts. The antigen is unknown. CDR3 length equals 15 residues. Germline loops: CDR1 MDHEN, CDR2 SYDVKM. Trimming at V came to 8 bases and at J to 7 bases, leaving 11 bases not matched to a gene. The receptor was derived from an adult who was a healthcare worker with PCR-confirmed SARS-CoV-2 infection or an uninfected control (not recorded which). Material for sequencing was whole blood. The V gene is TRBV28, the J gene TRBJ1-5; 10 bases match TRBD1. The CDR3 sequence: CASLFGTGAGQPQHF. DNA for the CDR3: TGTGCCAGCTTATTTGGGACAGGGGCGGGCCAGCCCCAGCATTTT.